Shown below are 24 T cell receptor beta chains from a single sample sequenced in a study of T cells in Graves' hyperthyroidism and ophthalmopathy. The source material, RNA transcripts, was used to amplify TCR beta CDR3 regions. TCR CDR3 regions were first amplified by RT-PCR with HTBI primers. TCRdb reprocessed the multiplex PCR reads with MiXCR, giving one entry per CDR3 protein. Altogether fewer than 250,000 distinct CDR3 sequences are present, over 15% being singletons, with the ten largest covering around 26%. Material: blood. Every receptor here comes from a woman under 30 with Graves' ophthalmopathy.

Comments on this clonotype: With a much larger clone just one base away, this may be a read error. The chain is built from TRBV6-5 and TRBJ1-2, with D uncertain. Trimming took off 0 bases at V and 8 bases at J, with 13 bases between the two ends. CDR1 and CDR2 (germline): MNHEY, SVGAGI. The CDR3 consists of 14 residues. In DNA, the CDR3 is TGTGCCAGCAGTTACTCGAATCAGACGGGCGGCTACACCTTC. Its protein product is CASSYSNQTGGYTF.

The sample holds many counts of this clonotype. The chain uses TRBV5-1 and TRBJ1-6; 7 positions match TRBD1. The CDR3 is 15 residues long. V dropped 0 bases and J dropped 7; count of bases not matched to a gene: 4. CDR1 and CDR2 from the germline V gene are SGHRS and YFSETQ. The CDR3 reads CASSLAPGGNSPLHF. Here the CDR3 DNA reads TGCGCCAGCAGCTTGGCCCCAGGGGGGAATTCACCCCTCCACTTT.

In this sample, this clonotype turned up many times. This chain joins TRBV4-1 and TRBJ1-2; D ambiguous. The CDR3 totals 15 residues. Germline CDR1 and CDR2: MGHRA and YSYEKL. The V gene lost 1 base and the J gene lost 2 bases, with 11 bases spanning the gap. The CDR3 nucleotides read TGCGCCAGCAGCCAAGGCCCTGGGCAGAACTATGGCTACACCTTC. It codes for CASSQGPGQNYGYTF.

This clonotype was seen more than once but under ten times. It may be a read error: a sequence one base away is much more abundant. The chain combines TRBV6-1 with TRBJ1-5; no reliable D call. V was trimmed by 2 bases and J by 7 bases, leaving 9 bases between them. In germline, CDR1 is MNHNS, CDR2 SASEGT. The CDR3 has 13 residues. CDR3: CASSEREEQPQHF. CDR3 nucleotide sequence: TGTGCCAGCAGTGAACGGGAGGAACAGCCCCAGCATTTT.

As regards this clonotype: Since a much larger clone is just one base distant, this may be a read error. This chain connects TRBV27 to TRBJ1-2; tentative D call: TRBD1 (5 bases). Germline CDR1 and CDR2: MNHEY and SMNVEV (reference sequence). This CDR3 region has 14 residues. CDR3 DNA: TGTGCCAGTGGGACGGGGCGGGCTAACTATGGCCACACCTTC. Protein: CASGTGRANYGHTF.

This clonotype was seen many times. This chain joins TRBV2 and TRBJ2-1; TRBD1 aligns across 7 bases. With V trimmed by 7 bases and J by 8 bases, 8 bases remained unmatched. Germline V gene data show CDR1 as SNHLY and CDR2 as FYNNEI. The CDR3 has 13 residues. CDR3 region: CASNGAGGDEQFF. The CDR3 DNA reads as TGTGCCAGCAATGGTGCAGGGGGAGATGAGCAGTTCTTC. The full variable domain, rest sourced from reference TRBV2 and TRBJ2-1, is EPEVTQTPSHQVTQMGQEVILRCVPISNHLYFYWYRQILGQKVEFLVSFYNNEISEKSEIFDDQFSVERPDGSNFTLKIRSTKLEDSAMYFCASNGAGGDEQFFGPGTRLTVL.

This clonotype was found many times. The V and J genes are TRBV6-1 and TRBJ2-7, with 8 bases lining up with TRBD1. The CDR3 consists of 16 residues. CDR1 MNHNS and CDR2 SASEGT come from the germline V gene. The junction had 12 bases not matched to a gene; V was cut back by 6 bases and J by 2 bases. The CDR3 loop is CASRPTGGPRAYEQYF. CDR3 nucleotides: TGTGCCAGCAGGCCTACAGGGGGACCTAGGGCCTACGAGCAGTACTTC.

This clonotype was counted at least ten times. The gene calls are TRBV28 and TRBJ1-2, with D perhaps matching TRBD1 (6 bases). This CDR3 comprises 14 residues. V lost 5 bases to trimming and J lost 0 bases, with 10 bases between them. Germline V gene sequence: CDR1 MDHEN, CDR2 SYDVKM. This chain's CDR3 is CASSTGPANYGYTF. In DNA form, the CDR3 reads TGTGCCAGCAGTACAGGGCCAGCTAACTATGGCTACACCTTC.

This clonotype was observed many times. The gene calls are TRBV6-2 or TRBV6-3 and TRBJ1-1; the match to TRBD1 covers 8 bases. V lost 8 bases and J lost 3; bases outside the gene matches: 8. The germline CDR1 and CDR2 sequences are MNHEY and SVGEGT. The CDR3 has 14 residues. The chain's CDR3 is CASGRTGRYTEAFF. For the CDR3, the DNA is TGTGCCAGCGGAAGGACAGGGAGGTACACTGAAGCTTTCTTT.

There are many counts of this clonotype. The V gene is TRBV7-2, the J gene TRBJ1-1; TRBD1 might be the D (5 bases). V was trimmed by 5 bases and J by 1 base, leaving 20 bases between them. The CDR3 runs to 17 residues. Germline assignment: CDR1 SGHTA and CDR2 FQGNSA. In nucleotides, the CDR3 is TGTGCCAGCAGCCCTCTCCCTTCCTTTACAGGGAACACTGAAGCTTTCTTT. Translation gives CASSPLPSFTGNTEAFF.

This clonotype appeared many times. V is TRBV5-8 and J is TRBJ2-7; no firm D call. V gave up 4 bases and J gave up 4 bases, with 6 bases separating them. Looked up from germline, CDR1 is SGHTS and CDR2 is YDEGEE. The CDR3 is made up of 11 amino acids. CDR3 coding DNA: TGTGCCAGCAGCGTTAGATACGAGCAGTACTTC. This sequence encodes CASSVRYEQYF.

This clonotype appeared many times. V and J are TRBV5-6 and TRBJ2-4, with a weak D call TRBD2 (6 bases). This CDR3 region has 14 residues. Germline V CDR1 and CDR2: SGHDT, YYEEEE. The V gene lost 1 base and the J gene lost 6 bases, with 11 bases spanning the gap. The CDR3 DNA reads TGTGCCAGCAGCTTGCTTCGGGGGTCAAACATTCAGTACTTC. This sequence encodes CASSLLRGSNIQYF. Together with reference TRBV5-6 and TRBJ2-4, the CDR3 gives the full variable domain: DAGVTQSPTHLIKTRGQQVTLRCSPKSGHDTVSWYQQALGQGPQFIFQYYEEEERQRGNFPDRFSGHQFPNYSSELNVNALLLGDSALYLCASSLLRGSNIQYFGAGTRLSVL.

There are a few counts of this clonotype. The chain joins TRBV20-1 to TRBJ2-1, with D perhaps TRBD2 (6 bases). CDR1 DFQATT and CDR2 SNEGSKA come from the germline V gene (reference sequence). V was clipped by 0 bases and J by 8 bases, with 14 bases between them. The CDR3 contains 14 residues. The CDR3 here is CSARDLKRVHEQFF. CDR3 in DNA: TGCAGTGCTAGAGATCTTAAGCGGGTACATGAGCAGTTCTTC.

The V gene is TRBV9, the J gene TRBJ1-4; D may be TRBD1 (5 bases). The CDR3 length is 15 residues. Deletions cut 5 bases from V and 2 bases from J, with 13 bases between. CDR1 is SGDLS and CDR2 is YYNGEE in the germline V gene. This CDR3 reads CASSFTGGTNEKLFF. CDR3 in DNA: TGTGCCAGCAGTTTTACGGGGGGGACTAATGAAAAACTGTTTTTT.

This clonotype was detected many times. The rearrangement uses TRBV27 and TRBJ1-2; D perhaps matches TRBD1 (5 bases). The CDR3 extends over 15 amino acids. The ends were cut back, 5 bases at V and 6 bases at J, with 19 bases in the middle. Germline CDR1 MNHEY, CDR2 SMNVEV (reference sequence). The CDR3 bases are TGTGCCAGCAGTCCAATCGGGACTAAAAGGGATGGCTACACCTTC. Protein: CASSPIGTKRDGYTF.

This clonotype appeared many times. The rearrangement uses TRBV6-5 and TRBJ2-7, with 11 nucleotides matching TRBD1. The ends lost 2 bases at V and 2 bases at J; junction bases unmatched: 2. This CDR3 is 15 amino acids long. CDR1 is MNHEY and CDR2 is SVGAGI in the germline V gene. CDR3 protein: CASSYGTGGAYEQYF. CDR3 sequence (DNA): TGTGCCAGCAGTTACGGGACAGGGGGGGCCTACGAGCAGTACTTC.

The chain joins TRBV4-1 to TRBJ2-2; D remains unclear. Germline lookup yields CDR1 MGHRA and CDR2 YSYEKL. CDR3 length equals 17 residues. Trimming stripped 0 bases from V and 5 bases from J, with 16 bases between. DNA for the CDR3: TGCGCCAGCAGCCAAGATACGGGCAGCCAAAAAACCGGGGAGCTGTTTTTT. This gives the protein CASSQDTGSQKTGELFF.

This clonotype was seen only a few times. The chain recombines TRBV11-1 with TRBJ1-1; D is ambiguous. V was shortened by 1 base and J by 4 bases, with 7 bases between the two germline ends. In germline, CDR1 is SGHAT, CDR2 FQDESV (reference sequence). This CDR3 spans 13 amino acids. The DNA of the CDR3 is TGTGCCAGCAGCTTAGACGAGGGCACTGAAGCTTTCTTT. Translation gives CASSLDEGTEAFF.

The V and J genes are TRBV6-1 and TRBJ1-2; 7 bases agree with TRBD1. The junction had 8 bases not matched to a gene; V was cut back by 5 bases and J by 8 bases. Germline V gene data show CDR1 as MNHNS and CDR2 as SASEGT. CDR3 length: 13 residues. This CDR3 is CASSTDRVLGYTF. As DNA, the CDR3 is TGTGCCAGCAGTACCGACAGGGTTTTGGGCTACACCTTC.

At least ten counts were recorded for this clonotype. The chain links TRBV11-2 to TRBJ1-1; D is possibly TRBD1 (5 bases). Germline V gene lookup returns CDR1 SGHAT and CDR2 FQNNGV. The CDR3 runs to 14 residues. V was clipped by 1 base and J by 4 bases, with 10 bases between them. The CDR3 region has the DNA TGTGCCAGCAGCTTAGTTCAGGGAAGCACTGAAGCTTTCTTT. Amino acids: CASSLVQGSTEAFF.

This clonotype has at least ten counts. The rearrangement uses TRBV28 and TRBJ2-1; TRBD1 might be the D (5 bases). The CDR3 is 15 amino acids. V lost 2 bases to trimming and J lost 5 bases, with 13 bases between them. Germline V lookup: CDR1 MDHEN, CDR2 SYDVKM. The CDR3 nucleotides read TGTGCCAGCAGTTTAGGCTCTGGGGCCCACAATGAGCAGTTCTTC. Its translation: CASSLGSGAHNEQFF. The whole variable domain, remainder taken from reference TRBV28 and TRBJ2-1, is DVKVTQSSRYLVKRTGEKVFLECVQDMDHENMFWYRQDPGLGLRLIYFSYDVKMKEKGDIPEGYSVSREKKERFSLILESASTNQTSMYLCASSLGSGAHNEQFFGPGTRLTVL.

The chain has TRBV2 and TRBJ2-2, with 8 bases lining up with TRBD2. V dropped 4 bases and J dropped 5; count of bases not matched to a gene: 6. Germline V CDR1 and CDR2: SNHLY, FYNNEI. The CDR3 covers 15 residues. The CDR3 sequence: CASSGAGGVTGELFF. CDR3 coding DNA: TGTGCCAGCAGTGGGGCGGGGGGTGTTACCGGGGAGCTGTTTTTT. The full variable domain, with the rest looked up from reference TRBV2 and TRBJ2-2, is EPEVTQTPSHQVTQMGQEVILRCVPISNHLYFYWYRQILGQKVEFLVSFYNNEISEKSEIFDDQFSVERPDGSNFTLKIRSTKLEDSAMYFCASSGAGGVTGELFFGEGSRLTVL.

There are a few counts of this clonotype. The chain uses TRBV5-1 and TRBJ2-1; possible D gene TRBD1, 5 bases. Germline V gene lookup returns CDR1 SGHRS and CDR2 YFSETQ. The V end lost 4 bases, the J end lost 2 bases, and 13 bases lay between the germline ends. The CDR3 length is 15 residues. CDR3 amino acids: CASSPHTTAYNEQFF. CDR3 DNA: TGCGCCAGCAGCCCTCACACGACAGCCTACAATGAGCAGTTCTTC.

This clonotype came up many times. This chain uses TRBV12-5 with TRBJ2-7; no reliable D call. The germline CDR1 and CDR2 sequences are LGHNT and FRNRAP. The CDR3 runs 12 residues. The V end was cut by 3 bases, the J end by 5 bases, with 8 bases between. Here the CDR3 reads CASGFSRDEQYF. The CDR3 DNA reads as TGTGCTAGTGGTTTTTCACGGGACGAGCAGTACTTC.